This is a list of T cell receptor beta chains from one sample in a study of CD4 T cells in relation to SARS-CoV-2 and coronaviruses. Measured with immunoSEQ multiplex PCR; TCRdb has only the in-frame clones, and not every one. Altogether approximately 24,000 clones are present, around four fifths being singletons, with the ten largest covering around an eighth. For these receptors, no antigen is known. Sequencing used CD4+ T cells from PBMCs, cultured in vitro. These receptors all stem from a human donor in good health. CDR3s include the opening cysteine and the closing phenylalanine or tryptophan.

J | V | CDR3
TRBJ2-3 | TRBV20-1 | CSALAGAAQYF
TRBJ1-2 | TRBV6-2/TRBV6-3 | CASSWTYTELAGYTF
TRBJ1-4 | TRBV25-1 | CASSRDATNEKLFF
TRBJ2-2 | TRBV28 | CASGARRWPAVNTGELFF
TRBJ2-1 | TRBV2 | CASSDREFGMYNEQFF
TRBJ1-5 | TRBV3-1/TRBV3-2 | CASSQVEGTSNQPQHF
TRBJ1-5 | TRBV5-1 | CASSPGTGDQPQHF
TRBJ2-1 | TRBV18 | CASSPPASGSNEQFF
TRBJ2-2 | TRBV28 | CASGGGGTGELFF
TRBJ2-6 | TRBV10-1 | CASSEFVSPGANVLTF
TRBJ2-3 | TRBV5-1 | CASSLVLAGGSTDTQYF
TRBJ2-1 | TRBV5-1 | CASSLTSGDPSYNEQFF
TRBJ1-1 | TRBV20-1 | CSARGDSEAFF
TRBJ1-1 | TRBV24-1 | CATKGQGAPDTEAFF
TRBJ1-3 | TRBV12-5 | CASGGTEGNTIYF
TRBJ1-3 | TRBV19 | CASSSPKDTIYF
TRBJ2-7 | TRBV15 | CATSVGFPYEQYF
TRBJ2-7 | TRBV7-9 | CASSLSEEYSYEQYF
TRBJ2-7 | TRBV5-1 | CASSAGQGYEQYF
TRBJ1-1 | TRBV5-1 | CASRVDGISNTEAFF
TRBJ1-2 | TRBV28 | CASSLFRGYDKISYTF
TRBJ2-6 | TRBV6-1 | CASSDGGTSGANVLTF
TRBJ1-1 | TRBV11-3 | CASSSAMNTEAFF
TRBJ1-5 | TRBV7-2 | CASSKKGGGQPQHF
TRBJ1-2 | TRBV6-6 | CASSYVGGGNYGYTF
TRBJ2-5 | TRBV5-1 | CASSPTTGALGTQYF
TRBJ1-4 | TRBV19 | CASSPTGSSEKLFF
TRBJ2-1 | TRBV19 | CATETGEYNEQFF
TRBJ2-2 | TRBV7-9 | CASSLGENTGELFF
TRBJ2-1 | TRBV3-1/TRBV3-2 | CASSPTGDNEQFF
TRBJ1-2 | TRBV3-1/TRBV3-2 | CASSQDSWGGYGYTF
TRBJ2-2 | TRBV6-1 | CASSELAGGPGELFF
TRBJ1-4 | TRBV7-9 | CASDRAGANEKLFF
TRBJ2-5 | TRBV6-5 | CASSYSGLAVQETQYF
TRBJ1-5 | TRBV2 | CASGSPNQPQHF
TRBJ2-3 | TRBV7-9 | CASSLIADTQYF
TRBJ2-5 | TRBV2 | CASRRLAGRQETQYF
TRBJ2-5 | TRBV27 | CASSLWREYSIRERETQYF
TRBJ2-7 | TRBV15 | CATSRDTGGHSYEQYF
TRBJ2-1 | TRBV3-1/TRBV3-2 | CASSQPTSSSYNEQFF
TRBJ2-2 | TRBV11-3 | CASSPSPVTGELFF
TRBJ1-1 | TRBV5-1 | CASSPDRVNTEAFF
TRBJ1-3 | TRBV7-9 | CASSLDLTSSGNTIYF
TRBJ2-2 | TRBV6-5 | CASSYSWANTGELFF
TRBJ2-5 | TRBV18 | CASSPFEGGRSETQYF
TRBJ1-2 | TRBV12-3/TRBV12-4 | CASSLDRNYGYTF
TRBJ2-3 | TRBV19 | CASTTRDSYTDTQYF
TRBJ2-6 | TRBV3-1/TRBV3-2 | CASSVHPKGAGANVLTF
TRBJ2-1 | TRBV19 | CASSIGPLYNEQFF
TRBJ1-1 | TRBV11-3 | CASSWTGGKSEAFF
TRBJ2-1 | TRBV10-3 | CATQDGYNEQFF
TRBJ1-1 | TRBV24-1 | CATSDLVKVNTEAFF
TRBJ2-2 | TRBV12-1 | CASSFPASGEHRGAVF
TRBJ2-7 | TRBV18 | CASSLEGQAANF
TRBJ1-5 | TRBV5-6 | CASSWGWGGSNQPQHF
TRBJ2-1 | TRBV7-3 | CASSPGLNNEQFF
TRBJ1-6 | TRBV28 | CASTATGTGGSPLHF